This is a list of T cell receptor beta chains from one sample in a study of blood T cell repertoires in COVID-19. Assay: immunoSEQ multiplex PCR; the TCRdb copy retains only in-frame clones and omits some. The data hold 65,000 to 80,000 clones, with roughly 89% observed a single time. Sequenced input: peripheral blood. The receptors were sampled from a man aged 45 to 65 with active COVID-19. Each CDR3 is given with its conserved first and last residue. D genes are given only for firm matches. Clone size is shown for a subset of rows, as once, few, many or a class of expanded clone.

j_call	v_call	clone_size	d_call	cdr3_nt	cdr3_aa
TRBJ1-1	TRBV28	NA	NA	TGTGCCAGCAGTTTACGTAGGAGTAAAGGCACTGAAGCTTTCTTT	CASSLRRSKGTEAFF
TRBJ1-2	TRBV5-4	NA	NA	TGTGCCAGCAGCTTGGTAGGACTCAGTAACTATGGCTACACCTTC	CASSLVGLSNYGYTF
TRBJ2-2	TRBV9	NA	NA	TGTGCCAGCAACAGACAGCCCGGGGAGCTGTTTTTT	CASNRQPGELFF
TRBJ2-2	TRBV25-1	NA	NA	TGTGCCAGCAGTCGAAGAGGTGTCGGGAACACCGGGGAGCTGTTTTTT	CASSRRGVGNTGELFF
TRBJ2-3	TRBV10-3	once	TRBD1	TGTGCCATCAGTGCCCCGGGACAGGGGGCGCTTGCTTCTAGCACAGATACGCAGTATTTT	CAISAPGQGALASSTDTQYF
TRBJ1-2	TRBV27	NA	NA	TGTGCCAGCAGTTCCCTGAGACAGACAGGTGGGGGCTACACCTTC	CASSSLRQTGGGYTF
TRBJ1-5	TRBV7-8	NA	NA	TGTGCCAGCAGCTTAGGCACAACTAGCAATCAGCCCCAGCATTTT	CASSLGTTSNQPQHF
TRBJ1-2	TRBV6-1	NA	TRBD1	TGTGCCAGCAGTGATGGGGGACAGGGCTTTGGCTACACCTTC	CASSDGGQGFGYTF
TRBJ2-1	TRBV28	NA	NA	TGTGCCAGCAGTTCAGGGGTTTGGGAGCAGTTCTTC	CASSSGVWEQFF
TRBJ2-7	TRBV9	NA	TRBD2	TGTGCCAGCAGCGCGGGACTAGCCCCCTACGAGCAGTACTTC	CASSAGLAPYEQYF
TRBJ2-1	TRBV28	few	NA	TGTGCCAGCAGCTGGCGGGGAAGAGAGCAGTTCTTC	CASSWRGREQFF
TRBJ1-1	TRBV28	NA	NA	TGTGCCAGCAGTTTATCGTGGGAGGGGGTAGTGGAAGCTTTCTTT	CASSLSWEGVVEAFF
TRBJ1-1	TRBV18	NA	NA	TGTGCCAGCTCCCCCAACAGGGCGAACACTGAAGCTTTCTTT	CASSPNRANTEAFF
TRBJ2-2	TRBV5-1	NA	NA	TGCGCCAGCAGCCTACAGGGAGCGGACACCGGGGAGCTGTTTTTT	CASSLQGADTGELFF
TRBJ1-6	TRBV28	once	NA	TGTGCCAGCAGTTCTTGGGGCAGCTCCTATAATTCACCCCTCCACTTT	CASSSWGSSYNSPLHF
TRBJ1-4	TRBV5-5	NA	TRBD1	TGTGCCAGCAGCATCGACTTACAGGGGGGCCGGGAAAAACTGTTTTTT	CASSIDLQGGREKLFF
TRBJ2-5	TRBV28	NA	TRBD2	TGTGCCAGCAGTTCCGGGCCCATAGCGGGGTCGACCCAGTACTTC	CASSSGPIAGSTQYF
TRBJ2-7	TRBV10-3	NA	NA	TGTGCCATCAGTGATTATACTCCCGTTTCCTACGAGCAGTACTTC	CAISDYTPVSYEQYF
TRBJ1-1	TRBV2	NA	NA	TGTGCCAGCAGTGAGTGGGGTGGGGGGACTGAAGCTTTCTTT	CASSEWGGGTEAFF
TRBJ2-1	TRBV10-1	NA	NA	TGCGCCAGCAGTGAAAATCAACAAGCGGGTAATGAGCAGTTCTTC	CASSENQQAGNEQFF
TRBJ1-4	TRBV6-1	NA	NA	TGTGCCAGCAGTGAAGCGCTCGGGGGAAAACTGTTTTTT	CASSEALGGKLFF
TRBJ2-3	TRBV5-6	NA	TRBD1	TGTGCCAGCAGCTTGGTGGGACAGGGTGCAGATACGCAGTATTTT	CASSLVGQGADTQYF
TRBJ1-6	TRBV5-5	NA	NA	TGTGCCAGCAGCTTGGATTCGGGAAAAGTTAATTCACCCCTCCACTTT	CASSLDSGKVNSPLHF
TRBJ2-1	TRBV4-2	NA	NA	TGTGCCAGCAGCCAAAGGCAGGGGTTACTCTTCGGGAACAATGAGCAGTTCTTC	CASSQRQGLLFGNNEQFF
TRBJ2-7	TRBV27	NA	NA	TGTGCCAGCAGCCCCCGCGGGACAGAAATATCTTTAGTGCAGTACTTC	CASSPRGTEISLVQYF
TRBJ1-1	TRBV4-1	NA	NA	TGCGCCAGCAGCCAAGATATGAGGGTTGAAGCTTTCTTT	CASSQDMRVEAFF
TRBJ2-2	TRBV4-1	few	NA	TGCGCCAGCAGCCAAGAACTAATGAACACCGGGGAGCTGTTTTTT	CASSQELMNTGELFF
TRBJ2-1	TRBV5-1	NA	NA	TGCGCCAGCAGCTCAACACAGGGTACTGGCGAGCAGTTCTTC	CASSSTQGTGEQFF
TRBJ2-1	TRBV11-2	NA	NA	TGTGCCAGCAGCTTTCAATCCCGGGTTGAGCAGTTCTTC	CASSFQSRVEQFF
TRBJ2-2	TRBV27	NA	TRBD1	TGTGCCAGCAGTCAGCTCCGGGACAGGGGATTAACCGGGGAGCTGTTTTTT	CASSQLRDRGLTGELFF
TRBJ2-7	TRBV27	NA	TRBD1	TGTGCCAGCAGTTTATCCCTTCACCCCGGACAGGGGGGTGGATACGAGCAGTACTTC	CASSLSLHPGQGGGYEQYF
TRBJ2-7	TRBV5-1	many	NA	TGCGCCAGCAGCCGGGCCGGGACAAACGCCTACGAGCAGTACTTC	CASSRAGTNAYEQYF
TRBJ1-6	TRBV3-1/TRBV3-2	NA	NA	TGTGCCAGCGGGGCGGAAAAAAATTCACCCCTCCACTTT	CASGAEKNSPLHF
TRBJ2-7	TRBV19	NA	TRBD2	TGTGCCAGTAGTTCGCGGGCGGGTAACGCAGGGAGGGCCTCTCCTTACGAGCAGTACTTC	CASSSRAGNAGRASPYEQYF
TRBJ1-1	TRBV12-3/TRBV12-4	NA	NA	TGTGCCAGCAGACCGGGGGGAACTGAAGCTTTCTTT	CASRPGGTEAFF
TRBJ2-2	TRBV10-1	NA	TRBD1	TGCGCCAGCTCTTATAAGACACAGGGGCTTAAGATCGGGGAGCTGTTTTTT	CASSYKTQGLKIGELFF
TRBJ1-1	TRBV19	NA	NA	TGTGCCAGTACGAGGGTTTTGGGCACTGAAGCTTTCTTT	CASTRVLGTEAFF
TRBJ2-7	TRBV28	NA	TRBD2	TGTGCCAGCAGTCAAGAGAGCAAAAGCGGGAGTCGGGACGAGCAGTACTTC	CASSQESKSGSRDEQYF
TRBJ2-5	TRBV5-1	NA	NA	TGCGCCAGCAGCTTTACTAGTAGAGCCGAGGAGACCCAGTACTTC	CASSFTSRAEETQYF
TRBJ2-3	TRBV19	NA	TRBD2	TGTGCCAGTAGTATAGCCCCGCGGGGGGGCACAGATACGCAGTATTTT	CASSIAPRGGTDTQYF
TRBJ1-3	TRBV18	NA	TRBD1	TGTGCCAGCTCACCATCGGCAGGGGGAGGAAACACCATATATTTT	CASSPSAGGGNTIYF
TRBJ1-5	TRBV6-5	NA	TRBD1	TGTGCCAGCAGGACAGGGGGAAGGAATCAGCCCCAGCATTTT	CASRTGGRNQPQHF
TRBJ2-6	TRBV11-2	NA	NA	TGTGCCAGCAGCTTAGGACACCTCTACTCTGGGGCCAACGTCCTGACTTTC	CASSLGHLYSGANVLTF
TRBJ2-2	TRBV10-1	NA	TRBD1	TGCGCCAGAACCGAGACAGGGGGGTCGGGACCGGACACCGGGGAGCTGTTTTTT	CARTETGGSGPDTGELFF
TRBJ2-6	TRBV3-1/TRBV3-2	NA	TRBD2	TGTGCCAGCAGCACCCGGACTAGCGGGGGGTGCTCTGGGGCCAACGTCCTGACTTTC	CASSTRTSGGCSGANVLTF
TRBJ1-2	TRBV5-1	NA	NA	TGCGCCAGCAGAGAGGACAGCCTGGGCTACACCTTC	CASREDSLGYTF
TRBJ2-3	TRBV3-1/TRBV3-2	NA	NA	TGTGCCAGCCCTTTCCAGACGCAGTATTTT	CASPFQTQYF
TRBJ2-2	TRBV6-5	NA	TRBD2	TGTGCCATAAGACGCTTAGCGGGAGTAACGGGGGAGCTGTTTTTT	CAIRRLAGVTGELFF
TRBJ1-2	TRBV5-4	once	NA	TGTGCCAGCAGCGGGCTTCAGGGAAACTATGGCTACACCTTC	CASSGLQGNYGYTF
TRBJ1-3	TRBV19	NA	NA	TGTGCCAGTTCTAACAACAGGGTGACCGGAAACACCATATATTTT	CASSNNRVTGNTIYF
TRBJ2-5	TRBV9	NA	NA	TGTGCCAGCAGCGTAGCCATCAACCAAGAGACCCAGTACTTC	CASSVAINQETQYF
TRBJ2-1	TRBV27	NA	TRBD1	TGTGCCAGTCGGGACAGGAACTACAATGAGCAGTTCTTC	CASRDRNYNEQFF
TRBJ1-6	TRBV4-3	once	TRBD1	TGCGCCAGCAGCCAATCTCCGGGACAGGGGGCGAAGGATTCACCCCTCCACTTT	CASSQSPGQGAKDSPLHF
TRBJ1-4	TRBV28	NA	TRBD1	TGTGCCAGCAGAACCCCGGGACAGGCGGGAGTAGAAAAACTGTTTTTT	CASRTPGQAGVEKLFF